This TCR beta chain is drawn from a study of tumor-infiltrating lymphocytes in primary liver carcinoma. From about 0.45 ug total RNA, TCR beta cDNA was generated with a primer in the constant region. Library construction for TCR beta comprised three nested multiplex PCR rounds performed with slightly modified ARM-PCR. TCRdb ran MiXCR on the multiplex PCR reads and lists one entry per CDR3 protein. The sample consists of over 95,000 distinct CDR3 sequences, almost 70% of them appearing once. A remark on this clonotype: Its antigen remains unidentified.

Co-extraction of RNA and DNA was performed on about 19-32 mg of unsorted bulk tissue. Infection with HBV was chronic in patients; they were treatment-naive. Findings and limits, study-wide: A significantly higher top-250-clone fraction was recorded for tumors than for blood (p = 0.039).

Specimen: liver tumor tissue from sampling region 5. Subset reported: tumor region T5, tumor centre. This receptor was taken from an older woman with primary liver carcinoma and hepatitis B virus infection.

The CDR3 coding sequence is TGTGCCAGCAGGCGCGCTTTAGGAAGCGGTAGGGCTAGGGATCAGTACTTC. Protein: CASRRALGSGRARDQYF. The rearrangement links TRBV6-5 to TRBJ2-7; D perhaps matches TRBD2 (5 bases). Trimming cost V 6 bases and J 10 bases, with 31 bases left between them. The CDR3 consists of 17 residues. Germline CDR1 and CDR2: MNHEY and SVGAGI.